This T cell receptor beta chain was captured by sequencing in a study of OX40 agonist ivuxolimab in advanced cancers. Findings of the study overall: Dosing at 0.1 to 3.0 mg/kg was accompanied by clonal expansion of CD4+ and CD8+ blood T cells by week 6. Antigen specificity of clonally expanded peripheral T cells was not established.

J lost 3 bases, V lost 2 bases, and 3 bases had no gene match. The germline gives CDR1 MNHNS, CDR2 SASEGT. This CDR3 comprises 15 residues. As regards this clone: The antigen remains unidentified.

Method: immunoSEQ multiplex PCR; TCRdb's copy keeps in-frame clones and lacks some. The table includes 83,000 or so clones, about 88% detected once. The gene calls are TRBV6-1 and TRBJ2-3; TRBD1 agrees at 9 bases. This material consisted of CD4+ or CD8+ T cells sorted from blood, taken in a trial of the OX40 agonist ivuxolimab. The sequence was obtained from an adult with an advanced solid tumor such as melanoma, head and neck, liver or kidney cancer. Here the CDR3 DNA reads TGTGCCAGCAGTGAACAGACAGGGGGGACAGATACGCAGTATTTT. This encodes CASSEQTGGTDTQYF.